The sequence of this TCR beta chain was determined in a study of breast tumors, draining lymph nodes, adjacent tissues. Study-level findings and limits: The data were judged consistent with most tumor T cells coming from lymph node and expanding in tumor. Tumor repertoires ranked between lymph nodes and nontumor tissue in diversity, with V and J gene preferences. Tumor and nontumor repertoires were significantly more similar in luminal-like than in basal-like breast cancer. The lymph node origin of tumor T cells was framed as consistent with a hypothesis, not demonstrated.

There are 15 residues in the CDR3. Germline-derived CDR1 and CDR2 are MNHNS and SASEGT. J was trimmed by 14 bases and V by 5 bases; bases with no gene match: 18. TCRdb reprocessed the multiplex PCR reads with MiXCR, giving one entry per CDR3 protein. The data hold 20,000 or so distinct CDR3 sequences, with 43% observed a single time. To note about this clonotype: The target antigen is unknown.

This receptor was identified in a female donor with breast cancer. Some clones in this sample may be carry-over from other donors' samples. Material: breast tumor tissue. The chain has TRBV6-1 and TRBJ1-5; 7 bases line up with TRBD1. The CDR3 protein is CASSYSLRQGNNEHF. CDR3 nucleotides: TGTGCCAGCAGTTACTCACTACGACAGGGCAATAACGAGCATTTT.